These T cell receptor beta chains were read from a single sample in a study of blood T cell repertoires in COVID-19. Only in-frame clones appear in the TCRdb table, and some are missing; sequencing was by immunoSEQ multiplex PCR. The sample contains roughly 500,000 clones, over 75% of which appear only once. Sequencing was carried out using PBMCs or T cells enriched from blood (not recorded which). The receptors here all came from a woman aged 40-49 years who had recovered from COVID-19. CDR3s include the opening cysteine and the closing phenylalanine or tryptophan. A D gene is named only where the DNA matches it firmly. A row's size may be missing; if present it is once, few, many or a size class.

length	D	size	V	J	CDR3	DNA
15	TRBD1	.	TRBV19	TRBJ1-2	CASSTGQGTSYGYTF	TGTGCCAGTAGTACGGGACAGGGGACTTCATATGGCTACACCTTC
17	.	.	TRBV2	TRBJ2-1	CASSEASGGISYNEQFF	TGTGCCAGCAGTGAAGCCAGTGGCGGGATCTCCTACAATGAGCAGTTCTTC
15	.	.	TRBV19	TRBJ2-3	CASSILYGRRDTQYF	TGTGCCAGTAGTATCCTTTATGGCAGGCGAGATACGCAGTATTTT
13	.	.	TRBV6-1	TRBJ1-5	CASSEARDQPQHF	TGTGCCAGCAGTGAAGCCCGAGATCAGCCCCAGCATTTT
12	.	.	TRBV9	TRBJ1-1	CASSVANTEAFF	TGTGCCAGCAGCGTAGCAAACACTGAAGCTTTCTTT
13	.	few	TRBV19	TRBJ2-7	CASNPGSSYEQYF	TGTGCCAGTAATCCTGGCAGCTCCTACGAGCAGTACTTC
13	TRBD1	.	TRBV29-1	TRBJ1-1	CSAGQGADTEAFF	TGCAGCGCGGGACAGGGGGCGGACACTGAAGCTTTCTTT
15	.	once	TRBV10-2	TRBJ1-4	CASTKTGIPGEKLFF	TGCGCCAGCACCAAAACCGGGATCCCGGGCGAAAAACTGTTTTTT
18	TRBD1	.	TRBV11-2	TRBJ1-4	CASSDRDRLVATNEKLFF	TGTGCCAGCAGCGACCGGGACAGGCTAGTGGCAACTAATGAAAAACTGTTTTTT
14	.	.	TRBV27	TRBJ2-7	CASRATGVYHEQYF	TGTGCCAGCAGGGCCACGGGGGTCTACCACGAGCAGTACTTC
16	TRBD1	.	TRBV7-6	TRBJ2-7	CASSNHPGTGLYEQYF	TGTGCCAGCAGCAATCACCCCGGGACAGGGCTCTACGAGCAGTACTTC
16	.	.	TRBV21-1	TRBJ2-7	CASSFRQGMVTYEQYF	TGTGCCAGCAGCTTCCGACAGGGAATGGTAACCTACGAGCAGTACTTC
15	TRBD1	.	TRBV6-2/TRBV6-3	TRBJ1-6	CASGRSTGNYSPLHF	TGTGCCAGCGGCCGATCGACAGGGAACTACTCACCCCTCCACTTT
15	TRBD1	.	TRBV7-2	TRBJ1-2	CASSLGSGTGYGYTF	TGTGCCAGCAGCTTGGGCTCCGGGACAGGATATGGCTACACCTTC
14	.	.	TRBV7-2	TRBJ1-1	CASSLFVWNTEAFF	TGTGCCAGCAGCTTATTCGTTTGGAACACTGAAGCTTTCTTT
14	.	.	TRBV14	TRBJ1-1	CASRGIRGDTEAFF	TGTGCCAGCAGGGGAATCCGCGGGGACACTGAAGCTTTCTTT
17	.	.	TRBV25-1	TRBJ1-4	CASSESHGNSRNEKLFF	TGTGCCAGCAGTGAAAGTCACGGGAACAGCCGTAATGAAAAACTGTTTTTT
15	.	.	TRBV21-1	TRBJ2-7	CASSNIPMTDYEQYF	TGTGCCAGCAGCAACATCCCCATGACAGACTACGAGCAGTACTTC
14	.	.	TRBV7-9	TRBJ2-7	CASSLAAVTYEQYF	TGTGCCAGCAGCTTAGCGGCAGTTACCTACGAGCAGTACTTC
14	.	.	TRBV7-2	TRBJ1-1	CASSLQTVNTEAFF	TGTGCCAGCAGCCTACAGACAGTGAACACTGAAGCTTTCTTT
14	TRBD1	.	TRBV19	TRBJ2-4	CASSEPGGADIQYF	TGTGCCAGTTCGGAGCCAGGGGGCGCGGACATTCAGTACTTC
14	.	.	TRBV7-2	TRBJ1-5	CASSRDKSNQPQHF	TGTGCCAGCAGCCGGGACAAGTCCAATCAGCCCCAGCATTTT
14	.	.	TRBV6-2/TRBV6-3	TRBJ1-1	CASSQGTLSSEAFF	TGTGCCAGCAGTCAAGGGACATTGAGCTCTGAAGCTTTCTTT
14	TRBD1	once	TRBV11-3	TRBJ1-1	CASSDRTGNTEAFF	TGTGCCAGCAGCGACCGGACAGGGAACACTGAAGCTTTCTTT
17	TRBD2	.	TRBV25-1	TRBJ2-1	CASSDLQGLAGYNEQFF	TGTGCCAGCAGTGACCTCCAGGGACTAGCGGGATACAATGAGCAGTTCTTC
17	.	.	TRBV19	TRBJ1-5	CASSTRDTPYSNQPQHF	TGTGCCAGTAGTACCCGGGACACTCCTTATAGCAATCAGCCCCAGCATTTT
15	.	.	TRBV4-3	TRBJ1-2	CASSQGPLANYGYTF	TGCGCCAGCAGCCAAGGGCCCCTAGCTAACTATGGCTACACCTTC